A selection of T cell receptor beta chains follows, all from one sample in a study of CD8+ T cells in alopecia areata. Here immunoSEQ multiplex PCR was the method, and the copy in TCRdb shows in-frame clones only, minus some. The table records approximately 210,000 clones, around three fifths of them present only once. The sample in question was CD4+ T cells sorted from blood, obtained at week 4, from a patient treated with tofacitinib. The receptors stem from a human donor with alopecia areata. The CDR3 runs from the conserved cysteine through the conserved F or W. D genes are given only for firm matches. Expanded clones are given a class, and other clones once, few, many or no size at all.

V gene	J gene	D gene	clone size	CDR3 DNA	CDR3 protein
TRBV7-2	TRBJ1-2	TRBD1	-	TGTGCCAGCAGCCCCTCCGGGACAGGGCGATTCTACACCTTC	CASSPSGTGRFYTF
TRBV29-1	TRBJ1-3	-	-	TGCAGCGTCCCGGACAGCTCTGGAAACACCATATATTTT	CSVPDSSGNTIYF
TRBV11-2	TRBJ1-5	-	-	TGTGCCAGCAGCCAAGCCCAGGGAGATCAGCCCCAGCATTTT	CASSQAQGDQPQHF
TRBV25-1	TRBJ1-3	-	once	TGTGCCAGCAGGGCACGGGGATGGTCTGGAAACACCATATATTTT	CASRARGWSGNTIYF
TRBV11-2	TRBJ2-5	-	once	TGTGCCAGCAGCTTAAACGGTCGCCAAGAGACCCAGTACTTC	CASSLNGRQETQYF
TRBV10-3	TRBJ2-1	TRBD2	few	TGTGCCATCATGAATAGCGGGGGGGCCTACAATGAGCAGTTCTTC	CAIMNSGGAYNEQFF
TRBV6-6	TRBJ1-5	-	-	TGTGCCAGCAGTTTCGGTCGGGAGCCCCAGCATTTT	CASSFGREPQHF
TRBV6-1	TRBJ2-7	TRBD2	-	TGTGCCAGCCGGGACTACGTCGCCTACGAGCAGTACTTC	CASRDYVAYEQYF
TRBV10-3	TRBJ1-4	TRBD1	few	TGTGCCATCAGTGAGGGGCGAAATACAGGGGATATGAGTGAAAAACTGTTTTTT	CAISEGRNTGDMSEKLFF
TRBV30	TRBJ1-4	-	few	TGTGCCTGGAGGAGCTTCGGGAGGAAACTGTTTTTT	CAWRSFGRKLFF
TRBV6-7	TRBJ1-5	-	-	TGTGCCATGGGACGGCCCCAGCATTTT	CAMGRPQHF
TRBV4-1	TRBJ2-7	TRBD2	-	TGCGCCAGCAGCCTGAGAACCGGACTAGCGGGGGGCTCCTACGAGCAGTACTTC	CASSLRTGLAGGSYEQYF
TRBV18	TRBJ1-1	-	-	TGTGCCAGCTCACCCGGACCGCTGAACACTGAAGCTTTCTTT	CASSPGPLNTEAFF
TRBV2	TRBJ2-5	TRBD1	-	TGTGCCAGCAGTGAAGCGCTTCCTGGACAGGGGAAGGAGACCCAGTACTTC	CASSEALPGQGKETQYF
TRBV5-4	TRBJ1-6	TRBD1	-	TGTGCCAGCAGCAGCAGGGGGTGGTCGAATAATTCACCCCTCCACTTT	CASSSRGWSNNSPLHF
TRBV6-6	TRBJ1-1	-	-	TGTGCCAGCGCTGGACAGATGAACACTGAAGCTTTCTTT	CASAGQMNTEAFF
TRBV5-1	TRBJ2-2	-	-	TGCGCCAGCAGCTCCAGGGGTGCCGGGGAGCTGTTTTTT	CASSSRGAGELFF
TRBV29-1	TRBJ1-2	-	few	TGCAGCGTTGACAGGTTGAACTATGGCTACACCTTC	CSVDRLNYGYTF
TRBV29-1	TRBJ2-5	-	-	TGCAGCGTTGTCCCAACCAACGGAGAGACCCAGTACTTC	CSVVPTNGETQYF
TRBV6-6	TRBJ2-7	-	-	TGTGCCAGCAGTTACACCCCCGACGAGCAGTACTTC	CASSYTPDEQYF
TRBV18	TRBJ2-1	-	few	TGTGCCAGCTCAACCGGGTCCCCTCCCGGTGAGCAGTTCTTC	CASSTGSPPGEQFF
TRBV6-5	TRBJ2-3	-	few	TGTGCCAGCAGTTATCCAGATACGCAGTATTTT	CASSYPDTQYF
TRBV7-8	TRBJ2-7	TRBD1	few	TGTGCCAGCAGCTTAGAACCCCGGGACAGGGGCCACGAGCAGTACTTC	CASSLEPRDRGHEQYF
TRBV2	TRBJ2-3	TRBD1	few	TGTGCCAGCGGGGTAACAGGGGGGTCAGATACGCAGTATTTT	CASGVTGGSDTQYF
TRBV6-5	TRBJ2-2	-	-	TGTGCCAGCAGCCGACAGGGAGGTGCCGGGGAGCTGTTTTTT	CASSRQGGAGELFF
TRBV15	TRBJ1-2	TRBD1	-	TGTGCCACCAGCAGCGGGACAGGGGGCTATGGCTACACCTTC	CATSSGTGGYGYTF
TRBV6-6	TRBJ1-1	-	few	TGTGCCAGCAGTTACTCCGAGGTAGGCCGCACTGAAGCTTTCTTT	CASSYSEVGRTEAFF
TRBV5-1	TRBJ1-1	-	-	TGCGCCAGCAGCGTCGGACAGCTGAACACTGAAGCTTTCTTT	CASSVGQLNTEAFF
TRBV10-3	TRBJ2-3	TRBD2	few	TGTGCCATCAGTCCGGGGGGGCTGGGCACAGATACGCAGTATTTT	CAISPGGLGTDTQYF
TRBV25-1	TRBJ2-7	-	few	TGTGCCAGCAGTGAATATAACCCCTACGAGCAGTACTTC	CASSEYNPYEQYF
TRBV29-1	TRBJ1-2	-	-	TGCAGCGTTGAAGACCCGGTACCTTATGGCTACACCTTC	CSVEDPVPYGYTF
TRBV25-1	TRBJ1-3	-	-	TGTGCCAGCACCAGGGACGGAGGAAACACCATATATTTT	CASTRDGGNTIYF
TRBV5-1	TRBJ2-2	-	-	TGCGCCAGCAGCTCCCTCGGGCTCGGGGAGCTGTTTTTT	CASSSLGLGELFF
TRBV29-1	TRBJ2-7	-	few	TGCAGCGCAAGCTTGGGCAGTTCGAGCTCCTACGAGCAGTACTTC	CSASLGSSSSYEQYF
TRBV6-6	TRBJ2-7	-	-	TGTGCCAGCAGTTACTCTGGAGCCCAGGGCTACGAGCAGTACTTC	CASSYSGAQGYEQYF
TRBV5-1	TRBJ2-1	-	-	TGCGCCAGCAGGGGTGACTCGGGCTACTACAATGAGCAGTTCTTC	CASRGDSGYYNEQFF
TRBV2	TRBJ2-3	-	-	TGTGCCAGCAGTGCCGCAGGGGTTACAGATACGCAGTATTTT	CASSAAGVTDTQYF
TRBV30	TRBJ2-6	-	-	TGTGCCTGGAGGAAGGGGGGCTCTGGGGCCAACGTCCTGACTTTC	CAWRKGGSGANVLTF
TRBV2	TRBJ2-7	-	-	TGTGCCAGCAAAGTCGGGATTAGCTCTACTAACTTGTTC	CASKVGISSTNLF
TRBV29-1	TRBJ1-1	-	-	TGCAGCGTCGATGGACAAGGGACGTCGGCAGCTTTCTTT	CSVDGQGTSAAFF
TRBV25-1	TRBJ2-3	TRBD1	few	TGTGCCAGCAGTGCGGACAGGGCACGAGATACGCAGTATTTT	CASSADRARDTQYF
TRBV7-2	TRBJ2-3	TRBD2	-	TGTGCCAGCAGTCGTAAAGCGGGGGGAGAAGATACGCAGTATTTT	CASSRKAGGEDTQYF
TRBV29-1	TRBJ2-5	-	-	TGCAGCGTTGAAAAGAGGGTAAAGGAGACCCAGTACTTC	CSVEKRVKETQYF
TRBV4-1	TRBJ1-6	TRBD1	-	TGCGCCAGCAGCCAAGATGGCGGCCACAGGGGAAGTTCCTATAATTCACCCCTCCACTTT	CASSQDGGHRGSSYNSPLHF
TRBV30	TRBJ2-1	-	-	TGTGCCTGGGCCCGTGGGGCTTACAATGAGCAGTTCTTC	CAWARGAYNEQFF
TRBV5-1	TRBJ1-1	-	-	TGCGCCAGCAGTGGGGTGAACACTGAAGCTTTCTTT	CASSGVNTEAFF
TRBV19	TRBJ1-5	-	-	TGTGCCAGTAGTATAGATGAGAGCATCAATCAGCCCCAGCATTTT	CASSIDESINQPQHF
TRBV6-5	TRBJ1-1	TRBD1	-	TGTGCCAGCAGTCCCGGGACAGGATTAGGAGCTTTCTTT	CASSPGTGLGAFF
TRBV5-1	TRBJ2-6	TRBD2	-	TGCGCCAGCAGCTCCCTAGCGGGGACCTCTGGGGCCAACGTCCTGACTTTC	CASSSLAGTSGANVLTF
TRBV2	TRBJ2-2	-	few	TGTGCCAGCAGCCGGGAACCGACGAACACCGGGGAGCTGTTTTTT	CASSREPTNTGELFF
TRBV7-2	TRBJ1-2	TRBD1	-	TGTGCCAGCAGCCCCGATCGGACAGGGTGGAGCTATGGCTACACCTTC	CASSPDRTGWSYGYTF
TRBV5-6	TRBJ2-3	-	-	TGTGCCAGCAGCCCCGGACGAAGTGGCACAGATACGCAGTATTTT	CASSPGRSGTDTQYF
TRBV5-1	TRBJ2-3	-	-	TGCGCCAGCAGCCTCTTGGGGGGGCACATCACAGATACGCAGTATTTT	CASSLLGGHITDTQYF
TRBV27	TRBJ2-7	TRBD1	-	TGTGCCAGCAGTCGTGACAGGGGGCTGCAGTGGCAGTACTTC	CASSRDRGLQWQYF
TRBV4-1	TRBJ2-7	TRBD1	-	TGCGCCAGCAGCTATCTTGGCAGGGGGCGCTTCGAGCAGTACTTC	CASSYLGRGRFEQYF
TRBV29-1	TRBJ2-7	TRBD1	-	TGCAGCCATAGAGGGACAGGGGGAGAGTACTTC	CSHRGTGGEYF